The 19 T cell receptor beta chains given below trace back to one sample, sequenced in a study of cytotoxic CD8 clonotypes in ibrutinib-treated CLL. TCRdb's copy holds only in-frame clones and misses some; the assay was immunoSEQ multiplex PCR. The table shows 97,000 or so clones, with approximately 82% occurring only once. The sequenced sample was PBMCs, obtained after 12 months of ibrutinib treatment. The receptor source for this set is a human donor with chronic lymphocytic leukemia.

This clone was picked up one time. The junction and the germline gene differ at one end; a read error may be behind it. The V and J genes are TRBV7-9 and TRBJ2-5; perhaps TRBD2 as D (6 bases). This CDR3 comprises 13 residues. The germline V gene has CDR1 SEHNR and CDR2 FQNEAQ (reference sequence). The CDR3 region has the DNA TGTGCCAGCAGCTGGACTATCTCGGAGAGCCAGTACTTC. It codes for CASSWTISESQYF.

The J gene is TRBJ1-2, the V gene TRBV27, with D maybe TRBD1 (6 bases). CDR3 length: 17 residues. Trimming pared 6 bases from V and 5 bases from J, leaving 25 bases between. Germline loops: CDR1 MNHEY, CDR2 SMNVEV (reference sequence). The CDR3 DNA follows: TGTGCCAGCAGCCCCCGCCTAGGCTCCGGACAGCCGTATGGCTACACCTTC. It yields the protein CASSPRLGSGQPYGYTF.

CDR3 region: CASRPGTGDTGELFF. The CDR3 DNA reads as TGTGCCAGCAGGCCCGGGACAGGGGACACCGGGGAGCTGTTTTTT. The J gene is TRBJ2-2, the V gene TRBV2, with 10 bases fitting TRBD1. The CDR3 runs to 15 residues. V dropped 6 bases and J dropped 3; count of bases not matched to a gene: 4. The germline CDR1 and CDR2 sequences are SNHLY and FYNNEI.

This chain links TRBV19 with TRBJ2-7, with 8 bases that match TRBD2. The junction had 20 bases not matched to a gene; V was cut back by 10 bases and J by 12 bases. The CDR3 is 14 amino acids. Germline CDR1 is LNHDA and CDR2 is SQIVND (reference sequence). The CDR3 here is CATQRTPPGGRRYF. DNA of the CDR3: TGTGCCACCCAAAGGACCCCTCCGGGGGGGAGAAGGTACTTC.

This clone was seen more than once but under ten times. The chain is built from TRBV6-5 and TRBJ1-6; D may be TRBD1 (5 bases). V was shortened by 4 bases and J by 7 bases, with 14 bases between the two germline ends. The CDR3 contains 15 residues. Germline CDR1 is MNHEY and CDR2 is SVGAGI. The DNA of the CDR3 is TGTGCCAGCAGTTTCCGGGGGGGGGACAATTCACCCCTCCACTTT. Translation: CASSFRGGDNSPLHF.

The chain is built from TRBV19 and TRBJ1-1, with TRBD1 identical over 7 bases. The CDR3 consists of 14 residues. Germline values: CDR1 LNHDA, CDR2 SQIVND (reference sequence). Unmatched junction bases numbered 6, after V lost 7 bases and J lost 1 base. The CDR3 coding sequence is TGTGCCAGTATAAAGGGACAGACGAACACTGAAGCTTTCTTT. It codes for CASIKGQTNTEAFF.

This clone was observed once. V and J are TRBV29-1 and TRBJ1-2, with 8 positions matching TRBD1. This CDR3 has 14 residues. Germline V gene lookup returns CDR1 SQVTM and CDR2 ANQGSEA. V lost 7 bases and J lost 0; bases outside the gene matches: 7. CDR3 bases: TGCAGCGCTATCCGGGACAGGCCTAACTATGGCTACACCTTC. Translating gives CSAIRDRPNYGYTF.

In this sample, this clone turned up many times. The chain couples TRBV10-1 to TRBJ1-3; 7 nucleotides align to TRBD1. This CDR3 spans 15 amino acids. CDR1 is WNHNN and CDR2 is SYGVQD in the germline V gene (reference sequence). V was pared by 8 bases and J by 4 bases, with 11 bases of the junction left unmatched. CDR3 region: CASWRSDRRGNTIYF. The DNA of the CDR3 is TGCGCCAGCTGGCGATCGGACAGGAGAGGAAACACCATATATTTT.

The chain employs TRBV5-5 and TRBJ1-3, with D unresolved. The germline V gene has CDR1 SGHKS and CDR2 YYEKEE (reference sequence). The V gene lost 0 bases and the J gene lost 0 bases, with 7 bases spanning the gap. This CDR3 contains 15 residues. The CDR3 loop reads CASSLARSSGNTIYF. For the CDR3, the DNA is TGTGCCAGCAGCTTGGCACGGTCCTCTGGAAACACCATATATTTT. Supplemented by reference TRBV5-5 and TRBJ1-3, the full variable domain reads DAGVTQSPTHLIKTRGQQVTLRCSPISGHKSVSWYQQVLGQGPQFIFQYYEKEERGRGNFPDRFSARQFPNYSSELNVNALLLGDSALYLCASSLARSSGNTIYFGEGSWLTVV.

This clone was recorded once. This chain uses TRBV2 with TRBJ2-7, with 11 bases aligning to TRBD1. The germline gives CDR1 SNHLY, CDR2 FYNNEI. The CDR3 covers 13 residues. V was pared by 6 bases and J by 5 bases, with 3 bases of the junction left unmatched. In DNA, the CDR3 is TGTGCCAGCAGGGGACAGGGGGTGGACGAGCAGTACTTC. This translates into CASRGQGVDEQYF. The full variable domain, rest sourced from reference TRBV2 and TRBJ2-7, is EPEVTQTPSHQVTQMGQEVILRCVPISNHLYFYWYRQILGQKVEFLVSFYNNEISEKSEIFDDQFSVERPDGSNFTLKIRSTKLEDSAMYFCASRGQGVDEQYFGPGTRLTVT.

This chain uses TRBV28 with TRBJ1-2; D gene ambiguous. V lost 7 bases to trimming and J lost 1 base, with 16 bases between them. Germline assignment: CDR1 MDHEN and CDR2 SYDVKM. The CDR3 loop spans 15 amino acids. The DNA for the CDR3 is TGTGCCAGCACCGACTCCGCCAGGCGTAACTATGGCTACACCTTC. Translated: CASTDSARRNYGYTF.

This clone was counted once. The rearrangement joins TRBV5-1 to TRBJ1-2; D unclear. The germline V and J ends were trimmed by 4 bases and 1 base, with 8 bases remaining between them. This CDR3 comprises 13 residues. Per germline, CDR1 SGHRS and CDR2 YFSETQ. For the CDR3, the DNA is TGCGCCAGCAGCCCTGACGGTAACTATGGCTACACCTTC. Amino acid sequence: CASSPDGNYGYTF.

The chain couples TRBV10-3 to TRBJ2-1; 8 nucleotides align to TRBD2. Germline V gene data show CDR1 as ENHRY and CDR2 as SYGVKD. The CDR3 is made up of 13 amino acids. The V segment lost 10 bases and the J segment 7 bases; nucleotides outside the gene matches: 9. The CDR3 coding sequence is TGTGCCACCACGTTAGCGGGGATTAATGAGCAGTTCTTC. Residues: CATTLAGINEQFF.

This clone was counted only a few times. This chain joins TRBV29-1 and TRBJ1-2; no firm D call. Looked up from germline, CDR1 is SQVTM and CDR2 is ANQGSEA. There are 10 residues in the CDR3. The DNA of the CDR3 is TGCGGCGGTTATGAGGATGGCTACACCTTC. Translated, it gives CGGYEDGYTF. The whole variable domain, remainder taken from reference TRBV29-1 and TRBJ1-2, is SAVISQKPSRDICQRGTSLTIQCQVDSQVTMMFWYRQQPGQSLTLIATANQGSEATYESGFVIDKFPISRPNLTFSTLTVSNMSPEDSSIYLCGGYEDGYTFGSGTRLTVV.

CDR3: CASSPLENTGELFF. The CDR3 DNA reads TGTGCCAGCAGCCCCCTCGAGAACACCGGGGAGCTGTTTTTT. The chain has TRBV7-3 and TRBJ2-2; D gene unclear. Germline V gene lookup returns CDR1 SGHTA and CDR2 FQGTGA. CDR3 length: 14 residues. V lost 5 bases to trimming and J lost 1 base, with 8 bases between them.

The chain uses TRBV6-1 and TRBJ2-5; 9 positions agree with TRBD1. The V gene end was trimmed by 8 bases and the J gene end by 5 bases; junction bases not matched to a gene: 6. The CDR3 length is 13 residues. CDR1 and CDR2 (germline): MNHNS, SASEGT. The CDR3 nucleotides read TGTGCCAGCTCCTTGGGACAGGGTGAGACCCAGTACTTC. Protein: CASSLGQGETQYF.

This chain joins TRBV10-3 and TRBJ2-3; no definite D call. Germline-derived CDR1 and CDR2 are ENHRY and SYGVKD. This CDR3 has 11 amino acids. V lost 11 bases and J lost 0, with 6 bases in between. DNA for the CDR3: TGTGCCGCCCGAAGCACAGATACGCAGTATTTT. Its protein is CAARSTDTQYF.

The gene calls are TRBV7-9 and TRBJ2-2; D is possibly TRBD1 (5 bases). This CDR3 comprises 14 residues. V dropped 7 bases and J dropped 1 base, with 10 bases sitting between them. CDR1 is SEHNR and CDR2 is FQNEAQ in the germline V gene (reference sequence). CDR3 in amino acids: CASTAGMNTGELFF. The CDR3 DNA reads as TGTGCCAGCACGGCAGGGATGAACACCGGGGAGCTGTTTTTT.

V is TRBV28 and J is TRBJ1-5, with 9 bases aligning to TRBD1. Per germline, CDR1 MDHEN and CDR2 SYDVKM. The J segment lost 6 bases and the V segment lost 6 bases, leaving 9 bases of the junction unmatched. The CDR3 contains 15 residues. Here the CDR3 reads CASRVGQGGFQPQHF. CDR3 nucleotides: TGTGCCAGCAGGGTGGGACAGGGAGGTTTTCAGCCCCAGCATTTT.